This entry concerns a single T cell receptor beta chain. Its specificity is not known. The data belong to a study of vaccination effects on CD4 cells after COVID-19. On the study more broadly: Relative to the second dose, post-vaccine samples were obtained a median of 72 days later. Regarding the study as a whole: Marked clonal contraction was seen late after vaccination (in both infection- and vaccine-induced clones).

Culture proceeded for more than nine days, and CD4+ T cells were then isolated. Two-dose BNT162b2 or mRNA-1273 vaccination was given to participants. Assay: immunoSEQ multiplex PCR; the TCRdb copy retains only in-frame clones and omits some. The sample lists about 57,000 clones, 78% occurring once. This clonotype was sampled from a human donor who received a COVID-19 vaccine. This specimen consisted of CD4+ T cells from PBMCs cultured without peptide, obtained after COVID-19 vaccination.

The DNA of the CDR3 is TGTGCCAGCAGCCAAGGGCGCACTGAAGCTTTCTTT. This encodes CASSQGRTEAFF. The chain combines TRBV7-9 with TRBJ1-1; D unresolved. Trimming stripped 5 bases from V and 4 bases from J, with 8 bases between. Germline CDR1 is SEHNR and CDR2 is FQNEAQ (reference sequence). The CDR3 extends over 12 amino acids.